This entry describes one T cell receptor beta chain. Its target is unknown. This sample was included in a study of cytomegalovirus exposure and HLA in healthy donors. On the study more broadly: The 120 validation repertoires and the 650 to 850 first-cohort repertoires shared a platform, a later analysis reported. Findings of the study overall: The study listed around 150 cytomegalovirus-associated TCR beta chains.

Germline loops: CDR1 MDHEN, CDR2 SYDVKM. With 3 bases removed from V and 4 bases from J, the gap between germline ends came to 12 bases. CDR3 size: 14 residues. Measured with immunoSEQ multiplex PCR; TCRdb has only the in-frame clones, and not every one. Here the sample spans fewer than 250,000 clones, around 87% being singletons. The chain couples TRBV28 to TRBJ1-1, with D hard to call. The source material was PBMCs. The sequence came from a young woman in good health and CMV-seropositive. The CDR3 reads CASSFALDSTEAFF. The CDR3 DNA reads as TGTGCCAGCAGTTTCGCATTAGACTCCACTGAAGCTTTCTTT.